This T cell receptor (beta chain) comes out of a study of response to subunit inactivated influenza vaccine. Whole-study findings and limits: It was suggested by the authors that few new T cells are recruited by each seasonal influenza vaccination.

Regarding this clonotype: Its specificity is unknown.

MiXCR, applied by TCRdb to the RT-PCR reads, yields one record per CDR3 protein. The sample contains 500,000 to 600,000 distinct CDR3 sequences, approximately 12% of which appear only once. The CDR3 is made up of 13 amino acids. The germline CDR1 and CDR2 sequences are MGHDK and SYGVNS. Between the trimmed V and J ends, which lost 3 bases and 7 bases, there was a span of 12 bases. This clonotype was sampled from a man aged 45 to 65 who received an inactivated influenza vaccine. The input for sequencing was PBMCs from blood, taken on the day of vaccination. The chain links TRBV25-1 to TRBJ1-2; D possibly corresponds to TRBD1 (5 bases). The CDR3 loop reads CASSDWGDGGYTF. The CDR3 nucleotides read TGTGCCAGCAGTGATTGGGGCGACGGTGGCTACACCTTC.